This T cell receptor beta chain was retrieved from a study of OX40 agonist ivuxolimab in advanced cancers. Study-level points and caveats: It was also the case that some nonresponders had low normalized T-cell clonal expansion.

Sequencing used immunoSEQ multiplex PCR; TCRdb keeps in-frame clones, though not all of them. In the table there are about 72,000 clones, roughly 80% of which are singletons. Germline loops: CDR1 SEHNR, CDR2 FQNEAQ (reference sequence). CDR3 length: 13 residues. The germline V and J ends were trimmed by 5 bases and 3 bases, with 8 bases remaining between them. The table lists this clone with a few counts. The antigen remains undetermined. The origin of this receptor is an adult with an advanced solid tumor such as melanoma, head and neck, liver or kidney cancer. The sequenced sample was CD4+ or CD8+ T cells sorted from blood, obtained in a trial of the OX40 agonist ivuxolimab. This chain connects TRBV7-9 to TRBJ1-5; maybe TRBD1 (6 bases). The CDR3 DNA sequence: TGTGCCAGCAGCCACAGGGACAATCAGCCCCAGCATTTT. This encodes CASSHRDNQPQHF.